These 17 T cell receptor beta chains originate from one sample sequenced in a study of CD8+CD57+ T cells in acquired aplastic anemia. TCR beta VDJ and CDR3 profiling used genomic DNA as template. Each CDR3 protein gets one entry after TCRdb re-called the reads with MiXCR. Of 150,000 to 200,000 distinct CDR3 sequences in the sample, approximately 44% were seen once. Material: sorted CD4+, CD8+, or CD8+CD57+ T cells (not recorded which) from PBMCs. The source of these receptors is a human donor in good health.

Notes on this clonotype: A much larger clone lies one base from this, so it may be a read error. The genes are TRBV5-4 and TRBJ2-3; D is tentatively TRBD1 or TRBD2 (5 bases each). V lost 3 bases and J lost 4, with 15 bases in between. Germline lookup yields CDR1 SGHNT and CDR2 YYREEE (reference sequence). The CDR3 extends over 15 amino acids. Here the CDR3 reads CASSSRAGSADTQYF. The CDR3 bases are TGTGCCAGCAGCTCTAGAGCAGGGAGCGCAGATACGCAGTATTTT.

This clonotype has ten or more counts. This sequence joins TRBV2 and TRBJ1-5, with unresolved D. Germline-derived CDR1 and CDR2 are SNHLY and FYNNEI. CDR3 length: 11 amino acids. The V gene lost 6 bases and the J gene lost 5 bases, with 5 bases spanning the gap. The CDR3, as DNA: TGTGCCAGCAGAGGATATCAGCCCCAGCATTTT. Translated, it gives CASRGYQPQHF.

The rearrangement uses TRBV12-3 or TRBV12-4 and TRBJ2-1; TRBD2 aligns across 8 bases. V shed 4 bases and J 4 bases; nucleotides not matched to a gene: 9. This CDR3 contains 16 residues. The CDR3 is CASSSTLAGDYNEQFF. In DNA, the CDR3 is TGTGCCAGCAGTTCAACCCTAGCGGGCGATTACAATGAGCAGTTCTTC.

V is TRBV11-3 and J is TRBJ1-1; D ambiguous. CDR3 size: 13 residues. The germline V and J ends were trimmed by 4 bases and 1 base, with 7 bases remaining between them. Looked up from germline, CDR1 is SGHNT and CDR2 is YENEEA. This CDR3 reads CASSYKRNTEAFF. DNA of the CDR3: TGTGCCAGCAGCTATAAGAGGAACACTGAAGCTTTCTTT.

Points on this clonotype: A much larger clone differs from this one at a single base, so this may be a read error. V gene TRBV5-6 combines with J gene TRBJ1-2; D ambiguous. The CDR3 totals 14 residues. The germline V gene encodes CDR1 SGHDT and CDR2 YYEEEE. V was pared by 4 bases and J by 3 bases, with 13 bases between. The CDR3 here is CASSLMRVDYGYTF. The CDR3 DNA reads as TGTGCCAGCAGCCTCATGAGGGTCGACTATGGCTACACCTTC.

The chain uses TRBV20-1 and TRBJ1-1, with TRBD1 matching over 8 bases. Per the germline V gene, CDR1 is DFQATT and CDR2 is SNEGSKA (reference sequence). The CDR3 extends over 13 amino acids. The junction had 1 base not matched to a gene; V was cut back by 1 base and J by 3 bases. The CDR3 DNA reads as TGCAGTGCTAGAGTACAGGGGGACACTGAAGCTTTCTTT. Its protein is CSARVQGDTEAFF.

The chain combines TRBV7-9 with TRBJ1-2; no definite D call. Germline V gene lookup returns CDR1 SEHNR and CDR2 FQNEAQ (reference sequence). Trimming cost V 5 bases and J 8 bases, with 15 bases left between them. This CDR3 is 13 amino acids long. Here the CDR3 DNA reads TGTGCCAGCAGCCCCCCTGCTAGTAAGGGCTACACCTTC. It specifies CASSPPASKGYTF.

The V and J genes are TRBV5-4 and TRBJ2-3; D is unresolved. Trimming took 0 bases from V and 6 from J, leaving 8 bases between them. The CDR3 sequence is 13 residues long. The V gene's germline CDR1 is SGHNT and CDR2 YYREEE (reference sequence). For the CDR3, the DNA is TGTGCCAGCAGCTTGGCCGGACCGGATACGCAGTATTTT. Its translation is CASSLAGPDTQYF. The whole variable domain, remainder taken from reference TRBV5-4 and TRBJ2-3, is ETGVTQSPTHLIKTRGQQVTLRCSSQSGHNTVSWYQQALGQGPQFIFQYYREEENGRGNFPPRFSGLQFPNYSSELNVNALELDDSALYLCASSLAGPDTQYFGPGTRLTVL.

In this sample, this clonotype turned up many times. The chain employs TRBV2 and TRBJ2-3; D might be TRBD2 (5 bases). Germline values: CDR1 SNHLY, CDR2 FYNNEI. V was pared by 8 bases and J by 0 bases, with 15 bases between. This CDR3 comprises 15 residues. CDR3 protein: CASPRGLLSTDTQYF. The CDR3 DNA follows: TGTGCCAGCCCCCGGGGATTGCTAAGCACAGATACGCAGTATTTT.

This clonotype was counted at least ten times. This rearrangement joins TRBV20-1 to TRBJ2-1; tentative D call: TRBD1 (5 bases). Germline loops: CDR1 DFQATT, CDR2 SNEGSKA (reference sequence). This CDR3 region has 12 residues. V lost 6 bases and J lost 5, with 11 bases in between. The CDR3 reads CSAQGDDNEQFF. The CDR3 region has the DNA TGCAGTGCCCAGGGTGACGACAATGAGCAGTTCTTC.

This clonotype has just a few counts. This rearrangement joins TRBV24-1 to TRBJ2-7; unclear D gene. There are 15 residues in the CDR3. The germline CDR1 and CDR2 sequences are KGHDR and SFDVKD. With 5 bases removed from V and 3 bases from J, the gap between germline ends came to 16 bases. In DNA, the CDR3 is TGTGCCACCAGTGCCTGGGAAGACGTCAACTACGAGCAGTACTTC. As protein: CATSAWEDVNYEQYF.

V and J are TRBV4-2 and TRBJ1-2; D gene uncertain. CDR1 is LGHNA, CDR2 YNFKEQ, per germline. The CDR3 has 15 amino acids. V was clipped by 4 bases and J by 0 bases, with 12 bases between them. The CDR3 DNA is TGTGCCAGCAGCCCGCGTGGACGGCCTAACTATGGCTACACCTTC. Protein product: CASSPRGRPNYGYTF.

This clonotype was picked up many times. CDR3 amino acids: CASSLDRGASYNEQFF. The CDR3 DNA reads TGTGCCAGCAGCTTAGATCGGGGGGCCTCCTACAATGAGCAGTTCTTC. This chain links TRBV11-2 with TRBJ2-1, with D possibly matching TRBD2 (7 bases). Germline assignment: CDR1 SGHAT and CDR2 FQNNGV. Trimming removed 0 bases at V and 0 bases at J, with 9 bases between. The CDR3 extends over 16 amino acids.

This rearrangement joins TRBV7-8 to TRBJ2-7; TRBD1 aligns across 9 bases. The V gene end was trimmed by 3 bases and the J gene end by 9 bases; junction bases not matched to a gene: 12. Germline-derived CDR1 and CDR2 are SGHVS and FQNEAQ. This CDR3 is 15 amino acids long. CDR3 region: CASSFRTGGVFAQYF. In DNA form, the CDR3 reads TGTGCCAGCAGCTTCCGCACAGGGGGCGTCTTCGCGCAGTACTTC.

The chain is built from TRBV2 and TRBJ2-7; TRBD1 might be the D (6 bases). Germline CDR1 SNHLY, CDR2 FYNNEI. The CDR3 length is 12 residues. V lost 9 bases and J lost 1, with 10 bases in between. The CDR3 nucleotides are TGTGCCAGGGAGGACAGTTCCTACGAGCAGTACTTC. The encoded protein is CAREDSSYEQYF.

This clonotype was picked up a small number of times. A much larger clonotype is one base distant, so this may be a read error. This rearrangement joins TRBV7-2 to TRBJ2-1; a possible D gene is TRBD2 (5 bases). The V end lost 4 bases, the J end lost 15 bases, and 13 bases lay between the germline ends. The CDR3 covers 11 residues. CDR1 SGHTA and CDR2 FQGNSA come from the germline V gene. The CDR3 nucleotides are TGTACCAGCAGCTACTTAACCAGCGGGTTCTTC. Protein product: CTSSYLTSGFF.

In its sample, this clonotype was seen many times. V and J are TRBV5-1 and TRBJ1-3; TRBD1 agrees at 7 bases. The J segment lost 0 bases and the V segment lost 3 bases, leaving 6 bases of the junction unmatched. This CDR3 has 16 amino acids. The germline V gene encodes CDR1 SGHRS and CDR2 YFSETQ. The CDR3 sequence is CASSSEGQSSGNTIYF. Written as DNA, the CDR3 is TGCGCCAGCAGCTCAGAGGGACAGAGCTCTGGAAACACCATATATTTT. The full variable domain, with the rest looked up from reference TRBV5-1 and TRBJ1-3, is KAGVTQTPRYLIKTRGQQVTLSCSPISGHRSVSWYQQTPGQGLQFLFEYFSETQRNKGNFPGRFSGRQFSNSRSEMNVSTLELGDSALYLCASSSEGQSSGNTIYFGEGSWLTVV.